These 15 T cell receptor beta chains originate from one sample sequenced in a study of cytomegalovirus exposure and HLA in healthy donors. The PCR employed 60 Vbeta primers together with 13 Jbeta primers. Data came from immunoSEQ multiplex PCR; TCRdb stores just in-frame clones and leaves some out. The table includes some 160,000 clones, 76% detected once. Sequenced sample: PBMCs. The receptors come from a woman aged 40 to 49 in good health and CMV-seronegative.

The chain uses TRBV5-1 and TRBJ2-7, with TRBD2 matching 7 bases. Germline trimming cut 0 bases from V and 3 bases from J; bases unmatched to any gene: 6. CDR3 size: 15 residues. Per germline, CDR1 SGHRS and CDR2 YFSETQ. DNA for the CDR3: TGCGCCAGCAGCTTGGACAGCGGGGCTAGCTACGAGCAGTACTTC. It codes for CASSLDSGASYEQYF. The variable domain in full, with the rest retrieved from reference TRBV5-1 and TRBJ2-7, is KAGVTQTPRYLIKTRGQQVTLSCSPISGHRSVSWYQQTPGQGLQFLFEYFSETQRNKGNFPGRFSGRQFSNSRSEMNVSTLELGDSALYLCASSLDSGASYEQYFGPGTRLTVT.

The chain is built from TRBV6-5 and TRBJ1-1; D remains unclear. Trimming stripped 1 base from V and 1 base from J, with 4 bases between. CDR3 length: 13 amino acids. Germline assignment: CDR1 MNHEY and CDR2 SVGAGI. Here the CDR3 reads CASSYWQNTEAFF. The DNA for the CDR3 is TGTGCCAGCAGTTACTGGCAGAACACTGAAGCTTTCTTT.

The V and J genes are TRBV2 and TRBJ2-1; 8 positions agree with TRBD2. The V and J ends lost 4 bases and 4 bases, in that order; junction bases with no gene match: 6. The germline CDR1 and CDR2 sequences are SNHLY and FYNNEI. The length of the CDR3 is 15 residues. CDR3 DNA sequence: TGTGCCAGCAGTGCCTTAGCGGGGCAATACAATGAGCAGTTCTTC. Translated, it gives CASSALAGQYNEQFF.

The chain recombines TRBV28 with TRBJ2-7; the D is unclear. V was pared by 6 bases and J by 0 bases, with 15 bases between. From germline, CDR1 is MDHEN and CDR2 SYDVKM. This CDR3 is built from 15 residues. CDR3 residues: CASSPSVVISYEQYF. The CDR3 DNA reads TGTGCCAGCAGCCCCTCGGTGGTGATCTCCTACGAGCAGTACTTC.

DNA of the CDR3: TGTGCCAGCAGCCACCAGGGTGGATCCTACAATGAGCAGTTCTTC. This translates into CASSHQGGSYNEQFF. This rearrangement joins TRBV6-5 to TRBJ2-1; the D gene is possibly TRBD1 (5 bases). The CDR3 runs 15 residues. Germline CDR1 MNHEY, CDR2 SVGAGI. V gave up 6 bases and J gave up 1 base, with 13 bases separating them.

This clone was observed once. CDR3 sequence: CTSSLFPTGGRNNEQFF. The DNA for the CDR3 is TGCACCAGCAGCCTATTCCCGACTGGAGGTAGGAACAATGAGCAGTTCTTC. The chain joins TRBV1 to TRBJ2-1; TRBD2 reflects the table's D call only, with no check against the DNA. TRBV1 is tagged as a pseudogene. The CDR3 totals 17 residues.

In its sample, this clone was seen a few times. The rearrangement uses TRBV4-2 and TRBJ2-5; 10 bases are shared with TRBD2. Germline V CDR1 and CDR2: LGHNA, YNFKEQ. Trimming removed 3 bases from V and 0 bases from J; junction bases left unmatched: 1. The CDR3 has 15 residues. This CDR3 is CASSHLAGDQETQYF. The CDR3 nucleotides are TGTGCCAGCAGCCACCTAGCGGGGGACCAAGAGACCCAGTACTTC.

The chain is built from TRBV5-1 and TRBJ2-7; tentatively, D is TRBD1 (6 bases). Trimming shortened V by 6 bases and J by 3 bases, and 19 bases separated the two germline ends. From germline, CDR1 is SGHRS and CDR2 YFSETQ. The CDR3 spans 15 residues. CDR3 in amino acids: CASNFGAGVRYEQYF. The CDR3 bases are TGCGCCAGCAACTTCGGGGCAGGGGTTCGCTACGAGCAGTACTTC.

The chain has TRBV2 and TRBJ1-1, with a possible D match to TRBD1 (6 bases). This CDR3 spans 13 amino acids. The germline V gene has CDR1 SNHLY and CDR2 FYNNEI. The V and J ends lost 8 bases and 0 bases respectively, with 10 bases between them. Written as DNA, the CDR3 is TGTGCCAGCTCGACAGGTATGAACACTGAAGCTTTCTTT. This gives the protein CASSTGMNTEAFF.

CDR3 nucleotides: TGTGCCAGCAGCTCCGACAGGGAAAGGGAGCAGTACTTC. It encodes CASSSDREREQYF. The rearrangement links TRBV5-4 to TRBJ2-7; 7 bases match TRBD1. The length of the CDR3 is 13 residues. The junction had 7 bases not matched to a gene; V was cut back by 3 bases and J by 7 bases. Germline CDR1 is SGHNT and CDR2 is YYREEE (reference sequence).

Note on this clone: Other DNA sequences within the sample encode an identical CDR3. The chain recombines TRBV6-4 with TRBJ2-1; a weak D match, TRBD1 (5 bases). This CDR3 is built from 13 residues. Germline V gene sequence: CDR1 MRHNA, CDR2 SNTAGT. Deletions cut 2 bases from V and 6 bases from J, with 8 bases between. The CDR3 is CASSDLGVNEQFF. DNA for the CDR3: TGTGCCAGCAGTGACCTAGGGGTCAATGAGCAGTTCTTC.

The chain links TRBV5-4 to TRBJ1-2; TRBD1 might be the D (6 bases). The CDR3 totals 14 residues. V dropped 3 bases and J dropped 5 bases, with 14 bases sitting between them. Germline V gene lookup returns CDR1 SGHNT and CDR2 YYREEE (reference sequence). The CDR3 DNA is TGTGCCAGCAGCTCGCAGGGGCTGCCTTATGGCTACACCTTC. As protein: CASSSQGLPYGYTF.

The chain combines TRBV9 with TRBJ1-2; D is perhaps TRBD1 (6 bases). There are 14 residues in the CDR3. V gave up 4 bases and J gave up 5 bases, with 15 bases separating them. Per germline, CDR1 SGDLS and CDR2 YYNGEE. The DNA of the CDR3 is TGTGCCAGCAGCCCCTGGGGGCAGCATTATGGCTACACCTTC. It translates to CASSPWGQHYGYTF.

In its sample, this clone was seen once. This chain uses TRBV6-1 with TRBJ2-4; TRBD2 matches at 13 bases. V lost 3 bases, J lost 2 bases, and 4 bases stayed unmatched. This CDR3 spans 17 amino acids. Germline lookup yields CDR1 MNHNS and CDR2 SASEGT. CDR3 nucleotide sequence: TGTGCCAGCAGTGACCCGACTAGCGGGGGGTCCAAAAACATTCAGTACTTC. Translation gives CASSDPTSGGSKNIQYF.

This clone has just a few counts. The chain couples TRBV19 to TRBJ2-2; TRBD1 agrees at 10 bases. Germline V lookup: CDR1 LNHDA, CDR2 SQIVND (reference sequence). The CDR3 loop spans 15 amino acids. Trimming at V came to 7 bases and at J to 5 bases, leaving 7 bases not matched to a gene. CDR3 sequence (DNA): TGTGCCAGTACGTCGACAGGGGGCTGGACCGGGGAGCTGTTTTTT. It specifies CASTSTGGWTGELFF.